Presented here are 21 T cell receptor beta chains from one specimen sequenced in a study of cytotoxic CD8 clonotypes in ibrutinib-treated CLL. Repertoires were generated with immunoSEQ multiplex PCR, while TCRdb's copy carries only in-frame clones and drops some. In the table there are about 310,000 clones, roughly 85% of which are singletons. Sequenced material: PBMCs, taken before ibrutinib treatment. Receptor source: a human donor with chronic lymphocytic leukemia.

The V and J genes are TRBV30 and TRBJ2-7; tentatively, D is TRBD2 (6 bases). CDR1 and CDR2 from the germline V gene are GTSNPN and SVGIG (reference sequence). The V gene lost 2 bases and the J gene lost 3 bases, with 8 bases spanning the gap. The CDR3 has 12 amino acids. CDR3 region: CAWSWGDYEQYF. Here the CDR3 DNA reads TGTGCCTGGAGTTGGGGGGACTACGAGCAGTACTTC.

The DNA for the CDR3 is TGTGCCAGTAGTTCCCGTTCCTACAATGAGCAGTTCTTC. Protein: CASSSRSYNEQFF. The chain employs TRBV19 and TRBJ2-1; no clear D. CDR1 is LNHDA and CDR2 is SQIVND in the germline V gene (reference sequence). Trimming stripped 5 bases from V and 1 base from J, with 6 bases between. The CDR3 consists of 13 residues.

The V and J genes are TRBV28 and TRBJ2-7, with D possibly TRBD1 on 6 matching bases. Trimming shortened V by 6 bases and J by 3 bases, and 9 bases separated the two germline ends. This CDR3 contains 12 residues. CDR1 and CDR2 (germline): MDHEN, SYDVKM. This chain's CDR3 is CASRDSLYEQYF. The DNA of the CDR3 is TGTGCCAGCAGGGACAGTCTCTACGAGCAGTACTTC. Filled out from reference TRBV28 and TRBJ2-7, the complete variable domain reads DVKVTQSSRYLVKRTGEKVFLECVQDMDHENMFWYRQDPGLGLRLIYFSYDVKMKEKGDIPEGYSVSREKKERFSLILESASTNQTSMYLCASRDSLYEQYFGPGTRLTVT.

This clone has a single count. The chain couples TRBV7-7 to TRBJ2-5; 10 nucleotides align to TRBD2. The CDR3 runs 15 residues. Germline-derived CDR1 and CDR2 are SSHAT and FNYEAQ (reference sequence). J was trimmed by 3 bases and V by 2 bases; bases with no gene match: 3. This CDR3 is CASSLRGTSEETQYF. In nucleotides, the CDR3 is TGTGCCAGCAGCTTACGGGGGACTAGCGAAGAGACCCAGTACTTC.

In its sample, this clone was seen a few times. The CDR3 spells CASSLTSGHNEQFF. In DNA form, the CDR3 reads TGTGCCAGCAGCTTGACTAGCGGGCACAATGAGCAGTTCTTC. The chain carries TRBV7-9 and TRBJ2-1; TRBD2 aligns across 10 bases. Germline V CDR1 and CDR2: SEHNR, FQNEAQ (reference sequence). Trimming removed 3 bases from V and 5 bases from J; junction bases left unmatched: 1. The CDR3 length is 14 residues.

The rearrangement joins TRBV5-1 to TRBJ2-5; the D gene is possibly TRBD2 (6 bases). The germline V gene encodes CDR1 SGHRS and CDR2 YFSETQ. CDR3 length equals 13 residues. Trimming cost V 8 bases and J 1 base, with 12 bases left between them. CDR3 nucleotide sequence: TGCGCCAGTGGAGGGACTCCCCAAGAGACCCAGTACTTC. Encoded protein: CASGGTPQETQYF. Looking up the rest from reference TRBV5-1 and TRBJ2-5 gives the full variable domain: KAGVTQTPRYLIKTRGQQVTLSCSPISGHRSVSWYQQTPGQGLQFLFEYFSETQRNKGNFPGRFSGRQFSNSRSEMNVSTLELGDSALYLCASGGTPQETQYFGPGTRLLVL.

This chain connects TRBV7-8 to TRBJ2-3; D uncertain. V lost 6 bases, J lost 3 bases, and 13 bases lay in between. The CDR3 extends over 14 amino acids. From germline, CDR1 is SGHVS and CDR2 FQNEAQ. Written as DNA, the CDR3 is TGTGCCAGCAGTTACGCCTTTGGGACAGATACGCAGTATTTT. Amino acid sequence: CASSYAFGTDTQYF.

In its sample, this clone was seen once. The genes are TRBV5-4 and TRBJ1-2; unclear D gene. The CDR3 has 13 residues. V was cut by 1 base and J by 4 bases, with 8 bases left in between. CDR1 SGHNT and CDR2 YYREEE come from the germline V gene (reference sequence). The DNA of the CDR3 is TGTGCCAGCAGCTTGAGGGATTTCTATGGCTACACCTTC. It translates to CASSLRDFYGYTF.

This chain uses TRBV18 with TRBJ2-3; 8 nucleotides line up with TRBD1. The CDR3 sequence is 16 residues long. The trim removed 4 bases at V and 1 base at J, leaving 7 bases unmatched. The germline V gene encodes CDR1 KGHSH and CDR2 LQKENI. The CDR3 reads CASSLTGQGGTDTQYF. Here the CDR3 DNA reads TGTGCCAGCTCACTAACAGGACAGGGTGGCACAGATACGCAGTATTTT. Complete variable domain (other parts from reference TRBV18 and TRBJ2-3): NAGVMQNPRHLVRRRGQEARLRCSPMKGHSHVYWYRQLPEEGLKFMVYLQKENIIDESGMPKERFSAEFPKEGPSILRIQQVVRGDSAAYFCASSLTGQGGTDTQYFGPGTRLTVL.

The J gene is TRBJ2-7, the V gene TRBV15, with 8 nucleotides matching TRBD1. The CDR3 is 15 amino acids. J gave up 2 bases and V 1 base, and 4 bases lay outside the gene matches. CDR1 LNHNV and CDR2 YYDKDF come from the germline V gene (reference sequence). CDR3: CATSRAGQVAYEQYF. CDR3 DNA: TGTGCCACCAGCAGAGCGGGACAGGTGGCCTACGAGCAGTACTTC.

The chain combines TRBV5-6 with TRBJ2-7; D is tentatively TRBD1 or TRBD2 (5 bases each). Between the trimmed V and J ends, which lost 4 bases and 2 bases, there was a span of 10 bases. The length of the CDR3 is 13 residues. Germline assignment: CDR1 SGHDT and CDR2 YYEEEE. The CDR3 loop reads CASSLGPPYEQYF. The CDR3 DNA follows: TGTGCCAGCAGCCTGGGACCCCCCTACGAGCAGTACTTC. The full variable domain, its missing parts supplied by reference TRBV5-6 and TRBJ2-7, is DAGVTQSPTHLIKTRGQQVTLRCSPKSGHDTVSWYQQALGQGPQFIFQYYEEEERQRGNFPDRFSGHQFPNYSSELNVNALLLGDSALYLCASSLGPPYEQYFGPGTRLTVT.

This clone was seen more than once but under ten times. The CDR3 coding sequence is TGTGCCAGCAGCTTAGCGTTAGCGGGAGTTATAGATACGCAGTATTTT. As protein: CASSLALAGVIDTQYF. The genes are TRBV7-6 and TRBJ2-3; 9 bases fit TRBD2. Germline loops: CDR1 SGHVS, CDR2 FNYEAQ. Losses at the gene ends were 0 bases for V and 5 bases for J; bases not matched to a gene: 6. The length of the CDR3 is 16 residues.

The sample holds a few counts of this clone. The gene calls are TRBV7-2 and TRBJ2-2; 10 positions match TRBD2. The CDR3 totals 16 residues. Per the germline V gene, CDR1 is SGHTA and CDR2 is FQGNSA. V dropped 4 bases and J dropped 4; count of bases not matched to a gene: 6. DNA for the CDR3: TGTGCCAGCAGCTCGTCTAGCGGGGGTTCCACCGGGGAGCTGTTTTTT. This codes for CASSSSSGGSTGELFF.

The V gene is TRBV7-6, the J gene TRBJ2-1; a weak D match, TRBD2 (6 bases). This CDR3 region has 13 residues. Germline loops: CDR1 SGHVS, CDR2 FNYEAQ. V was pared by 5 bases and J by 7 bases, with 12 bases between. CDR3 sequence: CASSRGSWNEQFF. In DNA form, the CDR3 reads TGTGCCAGCAGCCGGGGGAGCTGGAATGAGCAGTTCTTC. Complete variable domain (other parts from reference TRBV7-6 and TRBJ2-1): GAGVSQSPRYKVTKRGQDVALRCDPISGHVSLYWYRQALGQGPEFLTYFNYEAQQDKSGLPNDRFSAERPEGSISTLTIQRTEQRDSAMYRCASSRGSWNEQFFGPGTRLTVL.

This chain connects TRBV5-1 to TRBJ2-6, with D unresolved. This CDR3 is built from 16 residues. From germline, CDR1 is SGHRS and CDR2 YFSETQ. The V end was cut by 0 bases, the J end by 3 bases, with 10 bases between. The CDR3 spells CASSLGLRSGANVLTF. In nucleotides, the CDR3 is TGCGCCAGCAGCTTGGGACTTCGAAGTGGGGCCAACGTCCTGACTTTC.

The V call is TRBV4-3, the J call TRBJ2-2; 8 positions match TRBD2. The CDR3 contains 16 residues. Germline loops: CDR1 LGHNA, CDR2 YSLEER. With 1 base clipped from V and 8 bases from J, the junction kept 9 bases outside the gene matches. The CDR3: CASSQGPGGWFGELFF. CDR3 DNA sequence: TGCGCCAGCAGCCAAGGTCCGGGAGGGTGGTTTGGGGAGCTGTTTTTT.

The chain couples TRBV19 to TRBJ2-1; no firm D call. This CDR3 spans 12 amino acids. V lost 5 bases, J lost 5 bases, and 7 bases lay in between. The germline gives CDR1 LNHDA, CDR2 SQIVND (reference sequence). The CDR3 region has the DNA TGTGCCAGTAGTGCTACCCACAATGAGCAGTTCTTC. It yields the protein CASSATHNEQFF.

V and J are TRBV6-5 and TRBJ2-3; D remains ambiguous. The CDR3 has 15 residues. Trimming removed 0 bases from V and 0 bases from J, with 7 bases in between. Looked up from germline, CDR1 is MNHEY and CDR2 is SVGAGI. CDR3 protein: CASSYSEWSTDTQYF. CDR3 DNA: TGTGCCAGCAGTTACTCTGAGTGGAGCACAGATACGCAGTATTTT.

Here the CDR3 reads CASSLSGLETQYF. The CDR3 DNA reads as TGTGCCAGCTCACTCTCAGGGTTGGAGACCCAGTACTTC. The chain is built from TRBV18 and TRBJ2-5, with a tentative D call TRBD1 (5 bases). The germline CDR1 and CDR2 sequences are KGHSH and LQKENI. The V gene lost 4 bases and the J gene lost 5 bases, with 11 bases spanning the gap. The CDR3 contains 13 residues. Full variable domain (remainder filled in from reference TRBV18 and TRBJ2-5): NAGVMQNPRHLVRRRGQEARLRCSPMKGHSHVYWYRQLPEEGLKFMVYLQKENIIDESGMPKERFSAEFPKEGPSILRIQQVVRGDSAAYFCASSLSGLETQYFGPGTRLLVL.

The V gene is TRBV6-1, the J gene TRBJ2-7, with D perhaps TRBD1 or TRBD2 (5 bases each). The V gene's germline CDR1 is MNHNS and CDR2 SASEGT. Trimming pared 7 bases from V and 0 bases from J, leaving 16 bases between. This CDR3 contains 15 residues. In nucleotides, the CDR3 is TGTGCCAGCATACGGGGCGGGTTTTCCTCCTACGAGCAGTACTTC. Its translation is CASIRGGFSSYEQYF.

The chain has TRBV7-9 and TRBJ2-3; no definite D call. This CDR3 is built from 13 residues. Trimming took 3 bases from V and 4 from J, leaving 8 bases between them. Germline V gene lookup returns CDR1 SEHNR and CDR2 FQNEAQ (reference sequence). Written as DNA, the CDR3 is TGTGCCAGCAGCTTGTCCGTCCCAGATACGCAGTATTTT. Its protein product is CASSLSVPDTQYF.